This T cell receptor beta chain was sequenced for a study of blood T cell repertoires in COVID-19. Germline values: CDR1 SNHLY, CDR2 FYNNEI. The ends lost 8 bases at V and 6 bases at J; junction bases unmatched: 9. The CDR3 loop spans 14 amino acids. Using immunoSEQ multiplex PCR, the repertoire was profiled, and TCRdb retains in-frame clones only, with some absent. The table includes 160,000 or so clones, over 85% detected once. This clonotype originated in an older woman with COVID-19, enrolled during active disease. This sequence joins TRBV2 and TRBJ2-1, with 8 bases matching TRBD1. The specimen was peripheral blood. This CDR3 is CASVSGQGFNEQFF. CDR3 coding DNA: TGTGCCAGCGTTTCAGGACAGGGTTTCAATGAGCAGTTCTTC.